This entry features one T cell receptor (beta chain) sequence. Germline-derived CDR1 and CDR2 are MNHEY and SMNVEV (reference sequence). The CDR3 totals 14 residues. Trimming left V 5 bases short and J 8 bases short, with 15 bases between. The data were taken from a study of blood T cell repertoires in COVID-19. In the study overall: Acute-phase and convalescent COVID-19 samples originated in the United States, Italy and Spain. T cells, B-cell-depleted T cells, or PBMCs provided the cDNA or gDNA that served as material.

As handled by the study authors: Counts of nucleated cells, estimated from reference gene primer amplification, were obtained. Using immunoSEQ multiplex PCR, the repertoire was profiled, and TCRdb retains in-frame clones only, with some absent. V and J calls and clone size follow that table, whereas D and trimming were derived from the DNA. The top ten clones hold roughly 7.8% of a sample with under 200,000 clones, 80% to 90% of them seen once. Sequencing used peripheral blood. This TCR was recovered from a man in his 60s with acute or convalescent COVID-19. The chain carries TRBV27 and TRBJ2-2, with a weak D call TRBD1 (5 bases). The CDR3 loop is CASSPYLRQGELFF. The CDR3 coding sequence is TGTGCCAGCAGTCCCTACCTCCGACAGGGGGAGCTGTTTTTT.